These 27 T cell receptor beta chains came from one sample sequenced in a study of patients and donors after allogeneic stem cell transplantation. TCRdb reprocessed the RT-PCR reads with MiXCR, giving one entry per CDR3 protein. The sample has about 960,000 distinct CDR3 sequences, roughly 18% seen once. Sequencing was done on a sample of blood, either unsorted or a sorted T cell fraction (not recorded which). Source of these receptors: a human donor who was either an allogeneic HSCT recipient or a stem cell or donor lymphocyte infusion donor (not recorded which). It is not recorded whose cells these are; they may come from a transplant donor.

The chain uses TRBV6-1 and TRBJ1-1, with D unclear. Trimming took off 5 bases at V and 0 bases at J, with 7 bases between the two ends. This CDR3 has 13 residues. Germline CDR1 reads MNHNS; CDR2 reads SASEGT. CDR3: CASSHPMNTEAFF. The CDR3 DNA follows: TGTGCCAGCAGTCACCCCATGAACACTGAAGCTTTCTTT.

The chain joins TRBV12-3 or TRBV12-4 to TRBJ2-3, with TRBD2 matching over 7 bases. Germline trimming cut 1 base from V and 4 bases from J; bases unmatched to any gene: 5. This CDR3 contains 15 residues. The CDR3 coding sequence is TGTGCCAGCAGTTTAGGAGGGAGGGCCGCAGATACGCAGTATTTT. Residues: CASSLGGRAADTQYF.

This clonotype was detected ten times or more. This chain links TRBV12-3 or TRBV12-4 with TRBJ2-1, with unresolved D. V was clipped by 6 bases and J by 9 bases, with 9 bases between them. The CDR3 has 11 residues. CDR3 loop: CASRPRTEQFF. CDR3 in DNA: TGTGCCAGCAGGCCCCGGACTGAGCAGTTCTTC.

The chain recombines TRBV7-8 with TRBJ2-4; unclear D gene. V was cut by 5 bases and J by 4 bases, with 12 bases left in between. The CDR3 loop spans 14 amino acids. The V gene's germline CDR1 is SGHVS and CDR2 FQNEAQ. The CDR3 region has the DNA TGTGCCAGCAGCCCCCCTGTCGATAAAAACATTCAGTACTTC. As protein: CASSPPVDKNIQYF.

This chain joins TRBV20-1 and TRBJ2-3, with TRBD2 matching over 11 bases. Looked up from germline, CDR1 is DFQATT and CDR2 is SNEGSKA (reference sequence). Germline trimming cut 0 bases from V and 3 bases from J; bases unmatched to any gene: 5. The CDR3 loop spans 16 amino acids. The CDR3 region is CSARDASSGRTDTQYF. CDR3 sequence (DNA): TGCAGTGCTAGAGATGCGTCTAGCGGGAGGACAGATACGCAGTATTTT.

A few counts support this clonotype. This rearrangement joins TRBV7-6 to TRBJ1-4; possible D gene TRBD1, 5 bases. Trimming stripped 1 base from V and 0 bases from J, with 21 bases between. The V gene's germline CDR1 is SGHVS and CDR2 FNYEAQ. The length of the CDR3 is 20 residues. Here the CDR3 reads CASSLVISWQGDATNEKLFF. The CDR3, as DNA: TGTGCCAGCAGCTTAGTGATATCGTGGCAGGGAGATGCAACTAATGAAAAACTGTTTTTT.

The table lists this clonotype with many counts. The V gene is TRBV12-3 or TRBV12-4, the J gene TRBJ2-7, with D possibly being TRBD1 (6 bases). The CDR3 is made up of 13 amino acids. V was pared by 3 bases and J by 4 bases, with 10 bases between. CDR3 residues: CASSFGGGYEQYF. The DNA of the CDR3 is TGTGCCAGCAGTTTTGGGGGCGGGTACGAGCAGTACTTC.

The CDR3 DNA is TGCGCCAGCAGCTCCACAGGGGGCACAGCCTATGGCTACACCTTC. Protein product: CASSSTGGTAYGYTF. The chain uses TRBV5-1 and TRBJ1-2, with TRBD1 identical over 9 bases. V gave up 3 bases and J gave up 4 bases; unmatched junction bases: 7. The CDR3 spans 15 residues. Germline assignment: CDR1 SGHRS and CDR2 YFSETQ.

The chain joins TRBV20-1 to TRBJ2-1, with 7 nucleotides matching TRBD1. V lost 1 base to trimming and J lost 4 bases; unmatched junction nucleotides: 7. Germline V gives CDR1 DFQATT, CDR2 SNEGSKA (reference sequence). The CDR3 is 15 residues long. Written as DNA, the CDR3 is TGCAGTGCTAGAGGGACAGGACAGAGGTACAATGAGCAGTTCTTC. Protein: CSARGTGQRYNEQFF.

As DNA, the CDR3 is TGTGCCAGCAGCCCTAGGGCCAGCTTCGGGCAGCCCCAGCATTTT. Translated, it gives CASSPRASFGQPQHF. The gene calls are TRBV7-8 and TRBJ1-5; D call uncertain. The length of the CDR3 is 15 residues. Trimming cost V 5 bases and J 7 bases, with 18 bases left between them. Germline CDR1 is SGHVS and CDR2 is FQNEAQ. Filled out from reference TRBV7-8 and TRBJ1-5, the complete variable domain reads GAGVSQSPRYKVAKRGQDVALRCDPISGHVSLFWYQQALGQGPEFLTYFQNEAQLDKSGLPSDRFFAERPEGSVSTLKIQRTQQEDSAVYLCASSPRASFGQPQHFGDGTRLSIL.

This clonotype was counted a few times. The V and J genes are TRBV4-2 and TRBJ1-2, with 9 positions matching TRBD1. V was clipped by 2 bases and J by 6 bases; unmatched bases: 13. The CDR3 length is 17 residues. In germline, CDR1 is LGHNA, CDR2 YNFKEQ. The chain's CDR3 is CASSQQASTGTGNGYTF. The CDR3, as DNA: TGTGCCAGCAGCCAACAAGCGTCCACCGGGACAGGGAATGGCTACACCTTC.

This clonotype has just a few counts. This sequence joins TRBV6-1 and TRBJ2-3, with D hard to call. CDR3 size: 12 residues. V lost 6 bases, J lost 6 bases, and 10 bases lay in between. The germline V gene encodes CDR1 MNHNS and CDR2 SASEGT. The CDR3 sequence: CASRVGSDTQYF. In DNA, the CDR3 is TGTGCCAGCAGGGTCGGTTCGGATACGCAGTATTTT.

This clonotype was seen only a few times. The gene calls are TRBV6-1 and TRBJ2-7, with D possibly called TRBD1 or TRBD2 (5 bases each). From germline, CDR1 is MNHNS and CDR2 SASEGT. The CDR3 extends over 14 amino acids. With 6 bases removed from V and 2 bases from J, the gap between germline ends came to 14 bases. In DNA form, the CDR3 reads TGTGCCAGCAGGAGGGACGGCCCAGCCTACGAGCAGTACTTC. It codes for CASRRDGPAYEQYF.

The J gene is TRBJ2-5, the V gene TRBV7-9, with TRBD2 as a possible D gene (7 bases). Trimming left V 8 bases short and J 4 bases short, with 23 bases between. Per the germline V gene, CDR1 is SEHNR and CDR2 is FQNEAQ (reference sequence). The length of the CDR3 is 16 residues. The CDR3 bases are TGTGCCAGCTCACCTAGGGGGGGACGTGGTCTAGAGACCCAGTACTTC. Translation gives CASSPRGGRGLETQYF.

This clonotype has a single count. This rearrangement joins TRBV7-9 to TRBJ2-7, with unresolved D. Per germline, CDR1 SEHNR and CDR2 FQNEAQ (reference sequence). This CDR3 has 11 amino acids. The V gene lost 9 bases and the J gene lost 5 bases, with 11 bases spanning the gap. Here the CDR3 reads CASEAGHEQYF. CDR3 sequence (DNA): TGTGCCAGTGAAGCTGGCCACGAGCAGTACTTC.

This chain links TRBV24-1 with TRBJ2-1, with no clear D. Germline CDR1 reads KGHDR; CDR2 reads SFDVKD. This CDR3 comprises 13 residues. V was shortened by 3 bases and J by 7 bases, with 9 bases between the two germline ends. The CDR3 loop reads CATSDTASNEQFF. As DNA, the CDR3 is TGTGCCACCAGTGATACAGCTTCGAATGAGCAGTTCTTC.

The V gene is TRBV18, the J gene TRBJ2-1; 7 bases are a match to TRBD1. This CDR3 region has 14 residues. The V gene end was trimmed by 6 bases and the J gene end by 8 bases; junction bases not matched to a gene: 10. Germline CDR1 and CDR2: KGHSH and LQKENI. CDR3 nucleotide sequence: TGTGCCAGCTCGCCCGACAGGGTAAGCGATGAGCAGTTCTTC. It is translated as CASSPDRVSDEQFF.

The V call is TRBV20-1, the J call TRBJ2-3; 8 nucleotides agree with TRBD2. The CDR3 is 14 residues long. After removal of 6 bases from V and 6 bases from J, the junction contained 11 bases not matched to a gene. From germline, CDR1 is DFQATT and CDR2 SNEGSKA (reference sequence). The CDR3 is CSATGTRLIDTQYF. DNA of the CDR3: TGCAGTGCAACCGGGACTAGATTAATCGATACGCAGTATTTT.

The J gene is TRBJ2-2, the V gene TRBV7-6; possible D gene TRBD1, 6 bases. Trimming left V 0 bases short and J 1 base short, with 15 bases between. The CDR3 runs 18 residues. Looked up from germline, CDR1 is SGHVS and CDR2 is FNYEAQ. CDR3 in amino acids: CASSLAMYRALNTGELFF. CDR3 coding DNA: TGTGCCAGCAGCTTAGCGATGTACAGGGCCCTGAACACCGGGGAGCTGTTTTTT. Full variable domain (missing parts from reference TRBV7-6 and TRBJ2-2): GAGVSQSPRYKVTKRGQDVALRCDPISGHVSLYWYRQALGQGPEFLTYFNYEAQQDKSGLPNDRFSAERPEGSISTLTIQRTEQRDSAMYRCASSLAMYRALNTGELFFGEGSRLTVL.

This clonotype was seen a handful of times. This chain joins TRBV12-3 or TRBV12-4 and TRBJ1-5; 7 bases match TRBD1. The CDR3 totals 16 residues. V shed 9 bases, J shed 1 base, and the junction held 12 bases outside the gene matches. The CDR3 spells CASQSSGGRSNQPQHF. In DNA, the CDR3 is TGTGCCAGTCAAAGTTCAGGGGGTCGAAGCAATCAGCCCCAGCATTTT.

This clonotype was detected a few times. CDR3 DNA: TGTGCCAGCAGCCAAGGCAGGGACGGAGAGACCCAGTACTTC. This codes for CASSQGRDGETQYF. The chain carries TRBV4-2 and TRBJ2-5; D tentatively reads TRBD1 or TRBD2 (5 bases each). From germline, CDR1 is LGHNA and CDR2 YNFKEQ. V shed 1 base and J shed 4 bases, with 10 bases lying between them. This CDR3 has 14 residues.

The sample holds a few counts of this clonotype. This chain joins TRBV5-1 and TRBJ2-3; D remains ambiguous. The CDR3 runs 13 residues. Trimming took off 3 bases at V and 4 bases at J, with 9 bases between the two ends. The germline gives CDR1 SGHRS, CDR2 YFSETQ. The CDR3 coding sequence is TGCGCCAGCAGCTCTTTCGGCTCAGATACGCAGTATTTT. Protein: CASSSFGSDTQYF.

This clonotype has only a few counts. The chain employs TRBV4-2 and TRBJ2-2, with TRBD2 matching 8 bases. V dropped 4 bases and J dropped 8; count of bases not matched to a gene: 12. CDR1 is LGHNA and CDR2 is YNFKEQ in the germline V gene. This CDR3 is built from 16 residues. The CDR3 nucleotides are TGTGCCAGCAGCCGTACCGGGACTAGGGCCCCTGGGGAGCTGTTTTTT. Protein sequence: CASSRTGTRAPGELFF.

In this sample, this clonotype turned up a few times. The CDR3 reads CASSLGYPPDEQYF. For the CDR3, the DNA is TGCGCCAGCAGCCTGGGGTACCCACCCGACGAGCAGTACTTC. The chain recombines TRBV5-1 with TRBJ2-7; no definite D call. The ends were cut back, 4 bases at V and 5 bases at J, with 16 bases in the middle. CDR1 and CDR2 from the germline V gene are SGHRS and YFSETQ. The CDR3 consists of 14 residues.

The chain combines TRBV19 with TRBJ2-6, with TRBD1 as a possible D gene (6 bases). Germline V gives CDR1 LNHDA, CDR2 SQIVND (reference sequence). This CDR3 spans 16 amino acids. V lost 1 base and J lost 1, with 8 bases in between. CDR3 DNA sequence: TGTGCCAGTAGTATAGCCCAGGGGTCTGGGGCCAACGTCCTGACTTTC. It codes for CASSIAQGSGANVLTF.

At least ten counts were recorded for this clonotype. CDR3 in DNA: TGTGCCAGCAGCTTTACAGGGAGGGAGACCCAGTACTTC. Amino acids: CASSFTGRETQYF. V is TRBV12-3 or TRBV12-4 and J is TRBJ2-5, with D perhaps assigned TRBD1 or TRBD2 (6 bases each). CDR3 length equals 13 residues. The V end was cut by 6 bases, the J end by 5 bases, with 13 bases between.

The CDR3 DNA reads TGTGCCAGCAGCTTAACTGTGGACAGGGGAGAGTTCTTC. Residues: CASSLTVDRGEFF. This chain connects TRBV7-2 to TRBJ2-1, with 9 bases lining up with TRBD1. The CDR3 has 13 residues. J gave up 14 bases and V 2 bases, and 7 bases lay outside the gene matches. Germline CDR1 is SGHTA and CDR2 is FQGNSA.